This record concerns one T cell receptor (beta chain) sequence. CDR1 and CDR2 (germline): SEHNR, FQNEAQ (reference sequence). The V gene lost 0 bases and the J gene lost 4 bases, with 13 bases spanning the gap. The CDR3 runs to 15 residues. This study enrolled people aged about 18 to 95 from about two dozen US geographic areas. Recovered status applied to Cohort 3 donors who had two consecutive negative PCRs. It also applied to those with clearance or with symptom resolution. TCRdb's copy holds only in-frame clones and misses some; the assay was immunoSEQ multiplex PCR. The sample yields over 300,000 clones, 70% to 90% seen once. The sample comes from a study of blood T cell repertoires in COVID-19.

The chain has TRBV7-9 and TRBJ2-7; TRBD2 might be the D (5 bases). This receptor was identified in a woman between 40 and 50 years old who had recovered from COVID-19. Sequencing input: PBMCs or T cells enriched from blood (not recorded which). The chain's CDR3 is CASSLAQGGEYEQYF. In DNA, the CDR3 is TGTGCCAGCAGCTTAGCGCAAGGAGGAGAGTACGAGCAGTACTTC.